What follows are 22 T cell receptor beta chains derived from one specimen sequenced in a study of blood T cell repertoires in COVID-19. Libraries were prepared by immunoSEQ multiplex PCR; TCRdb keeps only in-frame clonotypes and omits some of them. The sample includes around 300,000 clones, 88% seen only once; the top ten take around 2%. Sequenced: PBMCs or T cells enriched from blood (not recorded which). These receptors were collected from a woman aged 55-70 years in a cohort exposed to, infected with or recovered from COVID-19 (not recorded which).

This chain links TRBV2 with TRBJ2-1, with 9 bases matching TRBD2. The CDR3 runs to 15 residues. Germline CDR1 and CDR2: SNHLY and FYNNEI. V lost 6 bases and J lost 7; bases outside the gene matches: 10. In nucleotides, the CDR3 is TGTGCCAGCAGGGGGACTAGCATGAGGGGTAATGAGCAGTTCTTC. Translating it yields CASRGTSMRGNEQFF. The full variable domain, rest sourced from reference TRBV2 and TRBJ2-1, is EPEVTQTPSHQVTQMGQEVILRCVPISNHLYFYWYRQILGQKVEFLVSFYNNEISEKSEIFDDQFSVERPDGSNFTLKIRSTKLEDSAMYFCASRGTSMRGNEQFFGPGTRLTVL.

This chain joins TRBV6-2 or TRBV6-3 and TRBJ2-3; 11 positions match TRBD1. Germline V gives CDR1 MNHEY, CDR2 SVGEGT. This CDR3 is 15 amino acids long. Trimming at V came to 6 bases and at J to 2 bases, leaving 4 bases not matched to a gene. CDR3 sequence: CASSSDRGPTDTQYF. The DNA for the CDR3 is TGTGCCAGCAGCTCGGACAGGGGGCCCACAGATACGCAGTATTTT.

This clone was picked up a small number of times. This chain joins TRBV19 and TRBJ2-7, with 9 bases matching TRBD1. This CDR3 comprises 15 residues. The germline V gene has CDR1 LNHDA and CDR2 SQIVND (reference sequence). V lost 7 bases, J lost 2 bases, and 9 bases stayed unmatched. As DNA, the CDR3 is TGTGCCAGTAAACGGGGACAGGGAGGTCCCTACGAGCAGTACTTC. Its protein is CASKRGQGGPYEQYF. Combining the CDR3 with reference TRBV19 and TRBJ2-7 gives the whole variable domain DGGITQSPKYLFRKEGQNVTLSCEQNLNHDAMYWYRQDPGQGLRLIYYSQIVNDFQKGDIAEGYSVSREKKESFPLTVTSAQKNPTAFYLCASKRGQGGPYEQYFGPGTRLTVT.

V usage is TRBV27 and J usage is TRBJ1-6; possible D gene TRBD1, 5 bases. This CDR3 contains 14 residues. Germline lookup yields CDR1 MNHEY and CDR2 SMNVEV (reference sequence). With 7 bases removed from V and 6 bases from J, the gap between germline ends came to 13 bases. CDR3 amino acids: CASKKGGGNSPLHF. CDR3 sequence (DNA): TGTGCCAGCAAGAAGGGCGGGGGTAATTCACCCCTCCACTTT.

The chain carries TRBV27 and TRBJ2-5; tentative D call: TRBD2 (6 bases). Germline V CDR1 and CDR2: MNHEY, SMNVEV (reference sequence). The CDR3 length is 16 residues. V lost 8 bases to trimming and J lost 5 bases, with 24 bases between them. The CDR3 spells CASGFRRGELKETQYF. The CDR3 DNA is TGTGCCAGCGGGTTCCGGAGGGGAGAACTTAAGGAGACCCAGTACTTC.

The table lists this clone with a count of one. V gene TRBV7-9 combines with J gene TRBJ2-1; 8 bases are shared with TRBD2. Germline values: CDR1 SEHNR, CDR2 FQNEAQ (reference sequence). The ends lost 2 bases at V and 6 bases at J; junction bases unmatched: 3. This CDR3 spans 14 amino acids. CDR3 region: CASSLPGGGNEQFF. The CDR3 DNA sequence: TGTGCCAGCAGCTTACCGGGAGGGGGCAATGAGCAGTTCTTC.

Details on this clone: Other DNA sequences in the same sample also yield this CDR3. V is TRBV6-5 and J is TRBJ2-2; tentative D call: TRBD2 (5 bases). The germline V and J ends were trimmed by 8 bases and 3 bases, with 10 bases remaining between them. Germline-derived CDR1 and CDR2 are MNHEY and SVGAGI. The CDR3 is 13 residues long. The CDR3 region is CASRTGDTGELFF. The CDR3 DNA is TGTGCCAGCCGGACTGGCGACACCGGGGAGCTGTTTTTT.

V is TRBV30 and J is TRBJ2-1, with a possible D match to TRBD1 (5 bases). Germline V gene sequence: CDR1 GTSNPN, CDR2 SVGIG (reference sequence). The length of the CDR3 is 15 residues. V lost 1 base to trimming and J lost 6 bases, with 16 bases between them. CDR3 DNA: TGTGCCTGGAGTGGAACTATGCTGGGGCTCAATGAGCAGTTCTTC. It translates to CAWSGTMLGLNEQFF.

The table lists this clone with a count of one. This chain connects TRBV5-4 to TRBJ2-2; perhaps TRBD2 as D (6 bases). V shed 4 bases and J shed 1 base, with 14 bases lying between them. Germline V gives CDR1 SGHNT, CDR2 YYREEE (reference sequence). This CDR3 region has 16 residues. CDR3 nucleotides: TGTGCCAGCAGCCCCCGGGACTCGATGAACACCGGGGAGCTGTTTTTT. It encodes CASSPRDSMNTGELFF.

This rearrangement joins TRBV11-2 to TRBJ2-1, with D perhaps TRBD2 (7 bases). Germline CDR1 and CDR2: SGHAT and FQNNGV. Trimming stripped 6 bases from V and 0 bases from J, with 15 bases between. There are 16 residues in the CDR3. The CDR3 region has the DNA TGTGCCAGCAGAAGGGGGAGCGGGGTCTCCTACAATGAGCAGTTCTTC. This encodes CASRRGSGVSYNEQFF.

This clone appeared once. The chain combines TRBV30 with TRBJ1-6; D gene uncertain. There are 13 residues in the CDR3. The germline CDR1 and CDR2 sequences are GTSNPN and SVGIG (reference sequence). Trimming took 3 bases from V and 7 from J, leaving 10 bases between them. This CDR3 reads CAWSPSENSPLHF. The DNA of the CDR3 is TGTGCCTGGAGCCCATCAGAAAATTCACCCCTCCACTTT.

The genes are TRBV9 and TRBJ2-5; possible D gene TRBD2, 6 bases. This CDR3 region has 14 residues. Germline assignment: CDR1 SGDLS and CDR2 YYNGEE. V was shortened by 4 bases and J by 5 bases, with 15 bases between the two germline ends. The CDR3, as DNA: TGTGCCAGCAGCCACGGGAGTTTAGGGGAGACCCAGTACTTC. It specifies CASSHGSLGETQYF. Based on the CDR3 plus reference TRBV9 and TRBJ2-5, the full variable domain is DSGVTQTPKHLITATGQRVTLRCSPRSGDLSVYWYQQSLDQGLQFLIQYYNGEERAKGNILERFSAQQFPDLHSELNLSSLELGDSALYFCASSHGSLGETQYFGPGTRLLVL.

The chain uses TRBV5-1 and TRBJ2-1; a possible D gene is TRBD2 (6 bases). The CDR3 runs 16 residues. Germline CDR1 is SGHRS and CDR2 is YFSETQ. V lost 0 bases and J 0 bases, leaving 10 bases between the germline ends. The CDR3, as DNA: TGCGCCAGCAGCTTGGTCCCCGGGGGCTCCTACAATGAGCAGTTCTTC. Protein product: CASSLVPGGSYNEQFF.

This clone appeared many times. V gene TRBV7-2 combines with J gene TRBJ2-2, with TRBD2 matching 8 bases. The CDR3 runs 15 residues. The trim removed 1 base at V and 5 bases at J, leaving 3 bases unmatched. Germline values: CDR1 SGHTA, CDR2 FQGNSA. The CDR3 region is CASSLGLARTGELFF. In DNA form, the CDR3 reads TGTGCCAGCAGCTTAGGACTAGCGCGGACCGGGGAGCTGTTTTTT.

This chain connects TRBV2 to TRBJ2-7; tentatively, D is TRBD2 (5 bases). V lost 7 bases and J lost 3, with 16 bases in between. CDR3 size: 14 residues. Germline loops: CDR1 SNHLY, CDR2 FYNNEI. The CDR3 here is CASKPDSNFYEQYF. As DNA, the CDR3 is TGTGCCAGCAAACCGGACTCCAACTTCTACGAGCAGTACTTC.

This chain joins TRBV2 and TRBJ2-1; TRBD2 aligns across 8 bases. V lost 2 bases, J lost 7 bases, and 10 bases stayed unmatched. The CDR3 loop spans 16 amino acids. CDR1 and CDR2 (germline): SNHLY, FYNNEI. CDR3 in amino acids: CASSESRAGVKNEQFF. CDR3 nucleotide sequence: TGTGCCAGCAGTGAATCGCGAGCGGGAGTAAAGAATGAGCAGTTCTTC.

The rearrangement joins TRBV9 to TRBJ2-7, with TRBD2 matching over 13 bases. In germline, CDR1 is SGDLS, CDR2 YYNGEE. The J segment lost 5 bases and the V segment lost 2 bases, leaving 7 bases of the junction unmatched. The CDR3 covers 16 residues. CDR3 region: CASSVRGGLAGDEQYF. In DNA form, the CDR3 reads TGTGCCAGCAGCGTGAGGGGAGGACTAGCGGGAGACGAGCAGTACTTC.

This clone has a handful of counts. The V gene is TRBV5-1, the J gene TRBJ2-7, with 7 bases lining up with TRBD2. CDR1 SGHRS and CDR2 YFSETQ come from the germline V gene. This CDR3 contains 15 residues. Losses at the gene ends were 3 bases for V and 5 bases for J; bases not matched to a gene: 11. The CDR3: CASSSRLAEMHEQYF. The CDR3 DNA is TGCGCCAGCAGCTCAAGACTAGCTGAGATGCACGAGCAGTACTTC. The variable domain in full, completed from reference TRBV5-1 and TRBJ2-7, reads KAGVTQTPRYLIKTRGQQVTLSCSPISGHRSVSWYQQTPGQGLQFLFEYFSETQRNKGNFPGRFSGRQFSNSRSEMNVSTLELGDSALYLCASSSRLAEMHEQYFGPGTRLTVT.

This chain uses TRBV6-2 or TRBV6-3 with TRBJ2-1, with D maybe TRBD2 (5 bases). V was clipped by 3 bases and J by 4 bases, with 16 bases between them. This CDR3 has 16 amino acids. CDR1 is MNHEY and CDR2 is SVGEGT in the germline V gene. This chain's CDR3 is CASSYPPPRTYNEQFF. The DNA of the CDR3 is TGTGCCAGCAGTTATCCTCCCCCCCGGACTTACAATGAGCAGTTCTTC.

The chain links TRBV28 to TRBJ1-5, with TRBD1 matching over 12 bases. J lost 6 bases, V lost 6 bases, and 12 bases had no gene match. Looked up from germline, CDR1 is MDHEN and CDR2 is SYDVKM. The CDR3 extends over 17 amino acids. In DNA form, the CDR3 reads TGTGCCAGCAGCCAAGAGCCCCGGGACAGGGGGCTTCAGCCCCAGCATTTT. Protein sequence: CASSQEPRDRGLQPQHF.

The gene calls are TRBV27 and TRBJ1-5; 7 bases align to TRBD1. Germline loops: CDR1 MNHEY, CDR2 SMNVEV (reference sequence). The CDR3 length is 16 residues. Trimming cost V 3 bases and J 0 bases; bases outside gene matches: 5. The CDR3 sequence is CASSFQGGYSNQPQHF. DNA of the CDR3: TGTGCCAGCAGTTTCCAGGGGGGATATAGCAATCAGCCCCAGCATTTT.

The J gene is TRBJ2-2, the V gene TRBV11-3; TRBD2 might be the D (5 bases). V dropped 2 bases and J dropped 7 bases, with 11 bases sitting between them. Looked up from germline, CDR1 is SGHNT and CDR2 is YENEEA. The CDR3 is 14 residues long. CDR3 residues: CASSLNRGVGELFF. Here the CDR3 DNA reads TGTGCCAGCAGCTTAAATCGGGGAGTCGGGGAGCTGTTTTTT.